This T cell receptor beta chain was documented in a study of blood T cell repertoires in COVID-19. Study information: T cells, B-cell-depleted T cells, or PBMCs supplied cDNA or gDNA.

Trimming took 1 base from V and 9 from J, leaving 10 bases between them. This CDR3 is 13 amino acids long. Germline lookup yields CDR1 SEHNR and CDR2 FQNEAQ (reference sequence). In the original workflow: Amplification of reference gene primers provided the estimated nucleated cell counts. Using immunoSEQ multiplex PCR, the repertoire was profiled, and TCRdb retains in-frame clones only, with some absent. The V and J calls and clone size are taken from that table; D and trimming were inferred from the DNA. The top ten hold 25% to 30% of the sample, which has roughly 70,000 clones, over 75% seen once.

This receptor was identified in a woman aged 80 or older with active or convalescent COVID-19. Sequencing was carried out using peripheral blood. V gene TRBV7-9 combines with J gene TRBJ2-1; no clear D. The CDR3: CASSLVMRGEQFF. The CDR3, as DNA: TGTGCCAGCAGCTTAGTAATGCGCGGTGAGCAGTTCTTC.